Sequencing of this T cell receptor beta chain was carried out in a study of blood T cell repertoires in COVID-19. Method: immunoSEQ multiplex PCR; TCRdb's copy keeps in-frame clones and lacks some. The data hold approximately 260,000 clones, with approximately 90% observed a single time. V lost 7 bases to trimming and J lost 6 bases, with 15 bases between them. Per germline, CDR1 SEHNR and CDR2 FQNEAQ (reference sequence). This CDR3 is 13 amino acids long. The TCR comes from a woman under 40 with acute COVID-19. The genes are TRBV7-9 and TRBJ1-1, with a weak D call TRBD1 (5 bases). The specimen was PBMCs or T cells enriched from blood (not recorded which). The CDR3 loop reads CASTKQGPPEAFF. The CDR3 DNA follows: TGTGCCAGCACCAAGCAGGGTCCCCCTGAAGCTTTCTTT.